This is a list of T cell receptor beta chains from one sample in a study of CXCR3-negative and CXCR3-positive naive CD8 T cells. Reprocessing the 5' RACE reads, TCRdb reports a single entry for every CDR3 protein and omits DNA. Here the sample table reports approximately 100,000 distinct CDR3 sequences. Input material: naive CXCR3+ CD8+ T cells from blood. These receptors came from a human donor in good health. Some clones in this sample may be carry-over from other donors' samples. CDR3s include the opening cysteine and the closing phenylalanine or tryptophan. Fields, in order: J gene, V gene, CDR3 protein.

TRBJ2-3,TRBV28,CASSSPPGSGTDTQYF
TRBJ2-6,TRBV4-2,CASSQDLSGANVLTF
TRBJ1-1,TRBV7-9,CASSWGQGATEAFF
TRBJ2-3,TRBV4-1,CASSQAGLAGGDTQYF
TRBJ2-1,TRBV5-1,CASSMLGGNEQFF
TRBJ2-5,TRBV11-2,CASSVGPGQGKETQYF
TRBJ2-7,TRBV6-2/TRBV6-3,CASSFRLAGGPIHEQYF
TRBJ2-1,TRBV28,CASSSMPGFSYNEQFF
TRBJ2-2,TRBV7-2,CASSLRSPGSLSFGELFF
TRBJ1-1,TRBV29-1,CSVEGVATEAFF
TRBJ2-7,TRBV11-2,CASSLEGTGDSYEQYF
TRBJ2-1,TRBV12-3/TRBV12-4,CASSLAGLPYNEQFF
TRBJ2-7,TRBV5-1,CASSTPGSGALYEQYF
TRBJ2-5,TRBV7-9,CASSSGTSPGETQYF